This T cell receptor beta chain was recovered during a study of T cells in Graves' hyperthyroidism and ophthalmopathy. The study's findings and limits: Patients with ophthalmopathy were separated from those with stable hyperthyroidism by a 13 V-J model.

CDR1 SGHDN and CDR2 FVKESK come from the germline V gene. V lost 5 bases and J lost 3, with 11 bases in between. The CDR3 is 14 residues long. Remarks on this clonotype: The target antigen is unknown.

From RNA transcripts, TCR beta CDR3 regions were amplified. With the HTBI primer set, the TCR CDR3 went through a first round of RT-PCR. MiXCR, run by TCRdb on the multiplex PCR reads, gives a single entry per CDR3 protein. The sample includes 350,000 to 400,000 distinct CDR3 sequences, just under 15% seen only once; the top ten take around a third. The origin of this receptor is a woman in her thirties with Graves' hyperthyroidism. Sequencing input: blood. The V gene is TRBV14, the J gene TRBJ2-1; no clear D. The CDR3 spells CASSVPGRYNEQFF. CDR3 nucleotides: TGTGCCAGCAGCGTGCCCGGGCGCTACAATGAGCAGTTCTTC.